The present entry profiles one T cell receptor (beta chain) with its context. Its target is not known. The record originates from a study of cytomegalovirus exposure and HLA in healthy donors. About the research overall: Membership in the Caucasian-associated ancestry cluster was found for about four fifths of approximately 380 genotyped donors. General study findings and limits: High sensitivity and specificity were reportedly achieved when the classifier diagnosed cytomegalovirus status. Later analysis identified a missense DCLRE1C variant that was linked to TCR beta V- and J-gene trimming.

The CDR3 spans 17 residues. J gave up 8 bases and V 3 bases, and 15 bases lay outside the gene matches. Germline loops: CDR1 MNHEY, CDR2 SMNVEV (reference sequence). PCR employed 60 Vbeta and 13 Jbeta primers. Only in-frame clones appear in the TCRdb table, and some are missing; sequencing was by immunoSEQ multiplex PCR. This table holds about 200,000 clones, roughly 79% found once. When sampled, the donors appeared nominally healthy, though they likely had unrecorded immune exposures. Source material: PBMCs. The gene calls are TRBV27 and TRBJ2-1; 8 bases are a match to TRBD1. This TCR was sampled from a male donor in good health and CMV-seronegative. Here the CDR3 DNA reads TGTGCCAGCAGTTTTATTCGGACAGGGTTTTCCTTCGATGAGCAGTTCTTC. Translating it yields CASSFIRTGFSFDEQFF.